These 10 T cell receptor beta chains share one sample of origin, sequenced in a study of beta chain features in type 1 diabetes. Reverse transcription of all isolated RNA meant that expressed TCRB transcripts were sequenced. Clones were sequenced by immunoSEQ multiplex PCR, and TCRdb holds only the in-frame ones, with some missing. This sample yields 810,000 or so clones, of which 17% are seen a single time; around 0.02% belongs to the top ten. The source material was naive CD4+ T cells from blood. Receptor source: a woman aged 18-29 years in good health.

The chain combines TRBV5-1 with TRBJ1-1; TRBD1 aligns across 9 bases. The germline V gene encodes CDR1 SGHRS and CDR2 YFSETQ. J lost 10 bases, V lost 0 bases, and 4 bases had no gene match. The CDR3 has 13 amino acids. In DNA, the CDR3 is TGCGCCAGCAGCTTGGGGACAGGGGATAGAGCTTTCTTT. Translated: CASSLGTGDRAFF.

This sequence joins TRBV19 and TRBJ2-3, with 7 bases fitting TRBD2. Trimming cost V 4 bases and J 2 bases; bases outside gene matches: 6. CDR3 size: 15 residues. Germline loops: CDR1 LNHDA, CDR2 SQIVND (reference sequence). CDR3 in amino acids: CASSTGRTFTDTQYF. The CDR3 region has the DNA TGTGCCAGTAGTACCGGGAGGACGTTCACAGATACGCAGTATTTT.

DNA for the CDR3: TGTGCCAGCAGCTTGATCATCACCGGGGAGCTGTTTTTT. This codes for CASSLIITGELFF. V usage is TRBV5-6 and J usage is TRBJ2-2, with D unresolved. The CDR3 totals 13 residues. Per germline, CDR1 SGHDT and CDR2 YYEEEE. The V end lost 1 base, the J end lost 4 bases, and 5 bases lay between the germline ends.

CDR3 in amino acids: CATSRDGAGATNEKLFF. The CDR3 nucleotides are TGTGCCACCAGCAGAGATGGTGCGGGAGCAACTAATGAAAAACTGTTTTTT. The rearrangement uses TRBV15 and TRBJ1-4; D gene uncertain. V lost 0 bases to trimming and J lost 0 bases, with 11 bases between them. The CDR3 is made up of 17 amino acids. Germline CDR1 is LNHNV and CDR2 is YYDKDF (reference sequence).

This rearrangement joins TRBV15 to TRBJ2-3; the match to TRBD2 covers 10 bases. Germline loops: CDR1 LNHNV, CDR2 YYDKDF (reference sequence). With V trimmed by 8 bases and J by 7 bases, 12 bases remained unmatched. CDR3 length equals 15 residues. In DNA, the CDR3 is TGTGCCACCTCTCCGGGACTAGCGAAGTTATATACGCAGTATTTT. Amino acid sequence: CATSPGLAKLYTQYF.

The rearrangement links TRBV18 to TRBJ2-7; D possibly corresponds to TRBD1 (7 bases). The CDR3 consists of 13 residues. Trimming took 5 bases from V and 2 from J, leaving 10 bases between them. From germline, CDR1 is KGHSH and CDR2 LQKENI. The CDR3: CASSAGQPYEQYF. CDR3 DNA: TGTGCCAGCTCAGCGGGACAGCCCTACGAGCAGTACTTC.

The chain links TRBV6-5 to TRBJ2-3; D may be TRBD2 (7 bases). Germline CDR1 MNHEY, CDR2 SVGAGI. The CDR3 is made up of 12 amino acids. V shed 4 bases and J shed 9 bases, with 11 bases lying between them. CDR3 region: CASSSPGGTQYF. CDR3 DNA sequence: TGTGCCAGCAGTTCCCCGGGGGGCACGCAGTATTTT.

This chain links TRBV28 with TRBJ2-3; D perhaps matches TRBD2 (5 bases). This CDR3 has 15 amino acids. V lost 3 bases and J lost 0, with 10 bases in between. Germline assignment: CDR1 MDHEN and CDR2 SYDVKM. The CDR3 loop is CASSFFRGSTDTQYF. CDR3 DNA: TGTGCCAGCAGTTTTTTTCGGGGTAGCACAGATACGCAGTATTTT.

With regard to this clone: Other DNA sequences within the sample encode an identical CDR3. The V and J genes are TRBV4-3 and TRBJ1-2; 8 bases are shared with TRBD1. V shed 0 bases and J 4 bases; nucleotides not matched to a gene: 4. This CDR3 is 15 amino acids long. Per germline, CDR1 LGHNA and CDR2 YSLEER. For the CDR3, the DNA is TGCGCCAGCAGCCAAGATGGGACAGGTCCCTATGGCTACACCTTC. It specifies CASSQDGTGPYGYTF.

This clone has a handful of counts. The CDR3 is CASTLGHVYEQFF. The CDR3 DNA follows: TGCGCCAGCACCCTGGGGCACGTATATGAGCAGTTCTTC. The chain combines TRBV5-1 with TRBJ2-1; D might be TRBD1 (5 bases). Germline-derived CDR1 and CDR2 are SGHRS and YFSETQ. Trimming stripped 6 bases from V and 8 bases from J, with 15 bases between. The CDR3 has 13 residues. Variable domain in full (rest from reference TRBV5-1 and TRBJ2-1): KAGVTQTPRYLIKTRGQQVTLSCSPISGHRSVSWYQQTPGQGLQFLFEYFSETQRNKGNFPGRFSGRQFSNSRSEMNVSTLELGDSALYLCASTLGHVYEQFFGPGTRLTVL.